Described below is a single T cell receptor (beta chain) sequence and its context. The authors ran a second PCR of roughly 6 to 12 cycles using a sample-barcoded 5' primer and a J-beta primer mix. TCRdb reprocessed the 5' RACE reads with MiXCR, giving one entry per CDR3 protein. The sample lists some 1.7 million distinct CDR3 sequences, 28% seen once, with around 7.7% in the top ten. The sample originates from a study of blood T cells in healthy people across ages. Study details: About one barcoded beta molecule per two T cells came from capture by template switching.

No fewer than 6 million PBMCs went into each sample. Germline V gene sequence: CDR1 SGHRS, CDR2 YFSETQ. CDR3 size: 12 residues. The germline V and J ends were trimmed by 2 bases and 9 bases, with 9 bases remaining between them. J is TRBJ2-1 and V is TRBV5-1; maybe TRBD2 (6 bases). The sequence derives from a woman in her thirties in good health. Sequences were obtained from blood. The CDR3 sequence: CASSFEGGEQFF. The CDR3 nucleotides are TGCGCCAGCAGCTTTGAGGGAGGTGAGCAGTTCTTC.